The clone carrying this T cell receptor beta chain came up many times. Its antigen is not known. V was trimmed by 0 bases and J by 5 bases, leaving 10 bases between them. The CDR3 runs to 15 residues. The V gene's germline CDR1 is LGHDT and CDR2 YNNKEL (reference sequence). The authors made TCR cDNA by 5'RACE template switching, adding a universal primer site and UMIs. TCRdb reprocessed the 5' RACE reads with MiXCR, giving one entry per CDR3 protein. The sample holds some 250,000 distinct CDR3 sequences, 3.6% seen once. This record belongs to a study of T cells after yellow fever vaccination. Whole-study context: Libraries from low-cell-number fractions were prepared with the SMART-Seq v4 Ultra Low Input RNA kit.

Broader study findings: It was a weaker secondary response, yet one that peaked faster, at day 5 versus 15. Reappearance after the booster was observed for most primary-vaccination clones (roughly 95% CD4, approximately 90% CD8).

This clonotype was obtained from a man aged 18 to 35 who received the YFV17D yellow fever vaccine. The sequenced sample was PBMCs, obtained 15 days after the yellow fever booster vaccination. The V and J genes are TRBV3-1 and TRBJ1-4, with D possibly TRBD1 on 5 matching bases. CDR3 sequence (DNA): TGTGCCAGCAGCCAAGAAGAGGGGCAGAATGAAAAACTGTTTTTT. This translates into CASSQEEGQNEKLFF.